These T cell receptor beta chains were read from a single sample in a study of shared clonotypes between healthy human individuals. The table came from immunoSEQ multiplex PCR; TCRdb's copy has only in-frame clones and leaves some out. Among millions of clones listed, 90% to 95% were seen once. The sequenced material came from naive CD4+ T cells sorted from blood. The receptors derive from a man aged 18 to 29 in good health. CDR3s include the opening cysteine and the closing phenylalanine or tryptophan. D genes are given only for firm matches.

CDR3: CASSFLAGELFF
DNA: TGTGCCAGCAGCTTCCTGGCCGGGGAGCTGTTTTTT
J: TRBJ2-2
length: 12
V: TRBV7-2
D: -

CDR3: CASSFGSFNYGYTF
DNA: TGCGCCAGCAGCTTCGGCAGCTTTAACTATGGCTACACCTTC
J: TRBJ1-2
length: 14
V: TRBV5-1
D: -

CDR3: CASSFGADVNSPLHF
DNA: TGTGCCAGTAGTTTCGGAGCAGACGTGAATTCACCCCTCCACTTT
J: TRBJ1-6
length: 15
V: TRBV19
D: -

CDR3: CASSSTLDSSYEQYF
DNA: TGTGCCAGCAGTTCAACCCTTGACAGTTCCTACGAGCAGTACTTC
J: TRBJ2-7
length: 15
V: TRBV11-2
D: -

CDR3: CASSPRGQGAGEQYF
DNA: TGTGCCAGCTCACCTCGGGGACAGGGAGCGGGCGAGCAGTACTTC
J: TRBJ2-7
length: 15
V: TRBV18
D: TRBD1

CDR3: CASSTLGFEQYF
DNA: TGTGCCAGCAGCACACTAGGATTCGAGCAGTACTTC
J: TRBJ2-7
length: 12
V: TRBV7-2
D: -

CDR3: CASSKVARPSYEQYF
DNA: TGTGCCAGCAGCAAAGTTGCCAGGCCAAGTTACGAGCAGTACTTC
J: TRBJ2-7
length: 15
V: TRBV21-1
D: -

CDR3: CASSSTKTSLGEQFF
DNA: TGTGCCAGCAGCTCAACCAAGACTAGTCTTGGAGAGCAGTTCTTC
J: TRBJ2-1
length: 15
V: TRBV11-1
D: -

CDR3: CASSVVGAGELFF
DNA: TGTGCCAGCAGCGTAGTGGGAGCCGGGGAGCTGTTTTTT
J: TRBJ2-2
length: 13
V: TRBV9
D: -

CDR3: CASSEEGASLAIQYF
DNA: TGTGCCAGCAGTGAAGAGGGGGCCTCTCTTGCCATTCAGTACTTC
J: TRBJ2-4
length: 15
V: TRBV2
D: TRBD1

CDR3: CASSLGIITGYGYTF
DNA: TGTGCCAGCAGCCTAGGGATTATTACGGGCTATGGCTACACCTTC
J: TRBJ1-2
length: 15
V: TRBV28
D: -

CDR3: CASSLQREGIDEQFF
DNA: TGCGCCAGCAGCTTGCAGCGGGAGGGCATTGATGAGCAGTTCTTC
J: TRBJ2-1
length: 15
V: TRBV5-1
D: TRBD2

CDR3: CAGNIVTTGTSGSEHGGDTQYF
DNA: TGCGCCGGAAACATAGTAACGACCGGGACTAGCGGGAGTGAACATGGTGGAGATACGCAGTATTTT
J: TRBJ2-3
length: 22
V: TRBV4-1
D: TRBD2

CDR3: CASSLRGGAGETQYF
DNA: TGCGCCAGCAGCTTGCGGGGCGGAGCGGGAGAGACCCAGTACTTC
J: TRBJ2-5
length: 15
V: TRBV5-1
D: -

CDR3: CASSWGADGNTIYF
DNA: TGTGCCAGCAGTTGGGGGGCAGATGGAAACACCATATATTTT
J: TRBJ1-3
length: 14
V: TRBV6-6
D: -

CDR3: CASSDRGGIRSNYEQYF
DNA: TGTGCCAGCAGCGACCGGGGGGGTATTCGATCTAACTACGAGCAGTACTTC
J: TRBJ2-7
length: 17
V: TRBV7-9
D: TRBD2

CDR3: CASSTPPTTGELFF
DNA: TGTGCCAGCAGTACCCCGCCAACCACCGGGGAGCTGTTTTTT
J: TRBJ2-2
length: 14
V: TRBV28
D: -

CDR3: CASSPTQASAGTAPLEQYF
DNA: TGTGCCAGCTCACCCACACAGGCGTCTGCCGGGACAGCTCCCCTTGAGCAGTACTTC
J: TRBJ2-7
length: 19
V: TRBV18
D: TRBD1

CDR3: CASRKQGGAYEQYF
DNA: TGCGCCAGCAGGAAACAGGGGGGAGCCTACGAGCAGTACTTC
J: TRBJ2-7
length: 14
V: TRBV5-1
D: TRBD1

CDR3: CASHLRDTQYF
DNA: TGTGCCAGCCACCTGAGGGATACGCAGTATTTT
J: TRBJ2-3
length: 11
V: TRBV5-6
D: -

CDR3: CASSEEGGWQPQHF
DNA: TGTGCCAGCAGTGAAGAAGGGGGCTGGCAGCCCCAGCATTTT
J: TRBJ1-5
length: 14
V: TRBV6-1
D: TRBD1